Shown below are 31 T cell receptor beta chains from a single sample sequenced in a study of cytomegalovirus exposure and HLA in healthy donors (dated by TCRdb to 2016 to 2017). Library generation was performed with the immunoSEQ multiplex PCR assay. For the multiplex PCR, a mixture combining 60 forward primers for TCR Vbeta segments and 13 reverse primers for TCR Jbeta segments was used. TCRdb provides this immuneACCESS table in a form limited to in-frame rearrangements. Some clones are lacking; in checked studies, under half of them reflect an unresolved V gene, and why the rest are absent is not known. The table for this sample lists about 160,000 clones; over 70% of them were counted only once. The ten top clones hold 2.5% to 4% of the sample. Sequenced material: PBMCs. These receptors originate from a woman between 50 and 59 years old in good health and CMV-seropositive.

A few counts support this clone. The V call is TRBV30, the J call TRBJ2-7, with 8 bases identical to TRBD2. V shed 2 bases and J 1 base; nucleotides not matched to a gene: 4. Germline V gives CDR1 GTSNPN, CDR2 SVGIG (reference sequence). The CDR3 consists of 14 residues. CDR3 region: CAWSSSGASYEQYF. The DNA for the CDR3 is TGTGCCTGGAGTAGTAGCGGGGCGTCCTACGAGCAGTACTTC. The variable domain in full, with the rest retrieved from reference TRBV30 and TRBJ2-7, is SQTIHQWPATLVQPVGSPLSLECTVEGTSNPNLYWYRQAAGRGLQLLFYSVGIGQISSEVPQNLSASRPQDRQFILSSKKLLLSDSGFYLCAWSSSGASYEQYFGPGTRLTVT.

This sequence joins TRBV28 and TRBJ2-7; D perhaps matches TRBD1 (5 bases). The CDR3 runs to 14 residues. Deletions cut 4 bases from V and 3 bases from J, with 13 bases between. CDR1 and CDR2 (germline): MDHEN, SYDVKM. The DNA of the CDR3 is TGTGCCAGCAGTTCGGCTGGCCAGGGCTACGAGCAGTACTTC. Protein sequence: CASSSAGQGYEQYF.

The gene calls are TRBV4-3 and TRBJ1-2, with 7 bases aligning to TRBD1. This CDR3 has 13 amino acids. Unmatched junction bases numbered 7, after V lost 5 bases and J lost 7 bases. Germline-derived CDR1 and CDR2 are LGHNA and YSLEER. CDR3 protein: CASSGRGASGYTF. The CDR3 DNA reads as TGCGCCAGCAGCGGCAGGGGGGCCTCTGGCTACACCTTC.

The chain's CDR3 is CASSTTGGFYNSPLHF. DNA of the CDR3: TGTGCCAGCAGCACGACAGGGGGCTTCTATAATTCACCCCTCCACTTT. The chain has TRBV7-2 and TRBJ1-6; 10 nucleotides match TRBD1. Trimming at V came to 5 bases and at J to 3 bases, leaving 4 bases not matched to a gene. Germline V CDR1 and CDR2: SGHTA, FQGNSA. CDR3 length: 16 residues.

The chain carries TRBV28 and TRBJ2-6; weak D call: TRBD1 (5 bases). The germline gives CDR1 MDHEN, CDR2 SYDVKM. This CDR3 spans 17 amino acids. V dropped 5 bases and J dropped 2 bases, with 16 bases sitting between them. CDR3 protein: CASSRRGQTAGANVLTF. The CDR3 DNA reads TGTGCCAGCAGTCGAAGAGGACAAACGGCTGGGGCCAACGTCCTGACTTTC.

The rearrangement links TRBV27 to TRBJ1-2; TRBD1 might be the D (5 bases). V gave up 2 bases and J gave up 2 bases, with 6 bases separating them. Germline V gene lookup returns CDR1 MNHEY and CDR2 SMNVEV (reference sequence). The CDR3 totals 13 residues. The CDR3 spells CASSLRQNYGYTF. In nucleotides, the CDR3 is TGTGCCAGCAGTTTAAGACAGAACTATGGCTACACCTTC.

This chain links TRBV11-2 with TRBJ2-7; 9 positions agree with TRBD1. CDR1 is SGHAT and CDR2 is FQNNGV in the germline V gene. Losses at the gene ends were 4 bases for V and 5 bases for J; bases not matched to a gene: 6. The CDR3 consists of 14 residues. CDR3 coding DNA: TGTGCCAGCAGCTGGACAGGGGTAGGAAACGAGCAGTACTTC. It translates to CASSWTGVGNEQYF.

V gene TRBV19 combines with J gene TRBJ2-3; D may be TRBD2 (5 bases). Trimming pared 5 bases from V and 0 bases from J, leaving 9 bases between. The CDR3 spans 14 residues. CDR1 is LNHDA and CDR2 is SQIVND in the germline V gene (reference sequence). The CDR3 DNA follows: TGTGCCAGTAGTCAACGGGAAAGCACAGATACGCAGTATTTT. This encodes CASSQRESTDTQYF.

This chain links TRBV4-1 with TRBJ1-5; TRBD1 agrees at 10 bases. The CDR3 totals 16 residues. The junction had 3 bases not matched to a gene; V was cut back by 0 bases and J by 4 bases. Per the germline V gene, CDR1 is MGHRA and CDR2 is YSYEKL. DNA for the CDR3: TGCGCCAGCAGCCAAGATAGGACAGGGGGGAATCAGCCCCAGCATTTT. Translation: CASSQDRTGGNQPQHF.

This rearrangement joins TRBV4-1 to TRBJ2-1; D is perhaps TRBD1 (6 bases). The CDR3 covers 15 residues. The germline V and J ends were trimmed by 1 base and 5 bases, with 12 bases remaining between them. Germline V gene lookup returns CDR1 MGHRA and CDR2 YSYEKL. CDR3 protein: CASSQVAGVNNEQFF. In nucleotides, the CDR3 is TGCGCCAGCAGCCAAGTGGCAGGGGTTAACAATGAGCAGTTCTTC.

The chain uses TRBV4-3 and TRBJ2-6, with TRBD1 as a possible D gene (6 bases). CDR1 is LGHNA, CDR2 YSLEER, per germline. Trimming shortened V by 1 base and J by 0 bases, and 22 bases separated the two germline ends. This CDR3 is built from 21 residues. The CDR3 region is CASSQGSFGDIAISGANVLTF. In DNA, the CDR3 is TGCGCCAGCAGCCAAGGTAGTTTCGGGGACATTGCCATCTCTGGGGCCAACGTCCTGACTTTC.

The sample holds a few counts of this clone. The chain couples TRBV4-1 to TRBJ1-6; D might be TRBD1 (6 bases). The V end lost 0 bases, the J end lost 9 bases, and 15 bases lay between the germline ends. The CDR3 is 16 residues long. In germline, CDR1 is MGHRA, CDR2 YSYEKL. CDR3 nucleotide sequence: TGCGCCAGCAGCCAAGACCGGATACAGGGAAGTTCACCCCTCCACTTT. It encodes CASSQDRIQGSSPLHF.

The chain links TRBV5-5 to TRBJ1-5; 10 bases are a match to TRBD1. With V trimmed by 5 bases and J by 5 bases, 7 bases remained unmatched. The CDR3 length is 15 residues. CDR1 is SGHKS, CDR2 YYEKEE, per germline (reference sequence). The CDR3 loop reads CASRSGTGADQPQHF. The CDR3 region has the DNA TGTGCCAGCAGATCCGGGACAGGGGCCGATCAGCCCCAGCATTTT.

This sequence joins TRBV7-2 and TRBJ2-2; no clear D gene. V lost 2 bases and J lost 3, with 7 bases in between. The germline V gene has CDR1 SGHTA and CDR2 FQGNSA. The CDR3 totals 14 residues. The DNA of the CDR3 is TGTGCCAGCAGCTTATTGTCTTACACCGGGGAGCTGTTTTTT. Protein sequence: CASSLLSYTGELFF.

This clone has just one count. This sequence joins TRBV5-8 and TRBJ2-1; maybe TRBD2 (6 bases). In germline, CDR1 is SGHTS, CDR2 YDEGEE. The length of the CDR3 is 15 residues. Deletions cut 3 bases from V and 2 bases from J, with 12 bases between. The DNA for the CDR3 is TGTGCCAGCAGCTCGAGGGGCGGGACCTACAATGAGCAGTTCTTC. It encodes CASSSRGGTYNEQFF.

V gene TRBV10-3 combines with J gene TRBJ2-7, with TRBD2 matching over 12 bases. Per the germline V gene, CDR1 is ENHRY and CDR2 is SYGVKD. This CDR3 contains 15 residues. V was pared by 0 bases and J by 4 bases, with 1 base of the junction left unmatched. CDR3 sequence: CAISESTSGGYEQYF. The CDR3 DNA is TGTGCCATCAGTGAGTCGACTAGCGGGGGTTACGAGCAGTACTTC.

The CDR3 sequence: CASSLGLRGSGSYEQYF. CDR3 nucleotides: TGTGCCAGCAGCTTAGGCCTAAGGGGGAGCGGGAGCTACGAGCAGTACTTC. The chain carries TRBV13 and TRBJ2-7, with 8 bases fitting TRBD2. Germline V lookup: CDR1 PRHDT, CDR2 FYEKMQ (reference sequence). CDR3 size: 17 residues. V was clipped by 0 bases and J by 3 bases; unmatched bases: 10. Variable domain in full (rest from reference TRBV13 and TRBJ2-7): AAGVIQSPRHLIKEKRETATLKCYPIPRHDTVYWYQQGPGQDPQFLISFYEKMQSDKGSIPDRFSAQQFSDYHSELNMSSLELGDSALYFCASSLGLRGSGSYEQYFGPGTRLTVT.

There are a few counts of this clone. V gene TRBV19 combines with J gene TRBJ1-5, with TRBD1 matching over 8 bases. The CDR3 is made up of 15 amino acids. Germline values: CDR1 LNHDA, CDR2 SQIVND (reference sequence). V dropped 6 bases and J dropped 8; count of bases not matched to a gene: 12. The CDR3 region has the DNA TGTGCCAGTAGCAAACAGGACAGGGCATGGGAGCCCCAGCATTTT. Translated: CASSKQDRAWEPQHF.

The chain carries TRBV6-1 and TRBJ1-2; TRBD1 matches at 11 bases. Germline V CDR1 and CDR2: MNHNS, SASEGT. The CDR3 length is 15 residues. The ends lost 6 bases at V and 4 bases at J; junction bases unmatched: 7. The CDR3 DNA reads TGTGCCAGCAGCCCCGGGACAGGGGGTAGCTATGGCTACACCTTC. As protein: CASSPGTGGSYGYTF.

Here the CDR3 DNA reads TGCGCCAGCAGCTCATGGACAGGACCAGATACGCAGTATTTT. It specifies CASSSWTGPDTQYF. J is TRBJ2-3 and V is TRBV5-1; 7 nucleotides match TRBD1. With 3 bases clipped from V and 4 bases from J, the junction kept 5 bases outside the gene matches. The germline CDR1 and CDR2 sequences are SGHRS and YFSETQ. This CDR3 is 14 amino acids long.

The chain recombines TRBV5-1 with TRBJ1-1; 11 nucleotides align to TRBD1. This CDR3 contains 15 residues. Germline loops: CDR1 SGHRS, CDR2 YFSETQ. V was clipped by 0 bases and J by 5 bases; unmatched bases: 3. The CDR3 nucleotides read TGCGCCAGCAGCTTGGAGGGACAGGGGGATACTGAAGCTTTCTTT. Amino acid sequence: CASSLEGQGDTEAFF. The entire variable domain, with the rest obtained from reference TRBV5-1 and TRBJ1-1, is as follows: KAGVTQTPRYLIKTRGQQVTLSCSPISGHRSVSWYQQTPGQGLQFLFEYFSETQRNKGNFPGRFSGRQFSNSRSEMNVSTLELGDSALYLCASSLEGQGDTEAFFGQGTRLTVV.

This chain uses TRBV5-1 with TRBJ2-3; maybe TRBD2 (6 bases). V dropped 4 bases and J dropped 2 bases, with 23 bases sitting between them. The CDR3 length is 18 residues. The germline gives CDR1 SGHRS, CDR2 YFSETQ. CDR3 nucleotides: TGCGCCAGCAGCCCGGTAACCGCAGCGGGTTCCCCCACAGATACGCAGTATTTT. Translated: CASSPVTAAGSPTDTQYF.

The CDR3 region is CATSSPGRTEAFF. CDR3 nucleotides: TGTGCCACCAGCAGTCCGGGGAGGACTGAAGCTTTCTTT. This chain connects TRBV15 to TRBJ1-1; D unclear. V was clipped by 3 bases and J by 5 bases, with 10 bases between them. Germline V gene lookup returns CDR1 LNHNV and CDR2 YYDKDF (reference sequence). The CDR3 is 13 residues long.

This clone appeared a single time. J is TRBJ2-7 and V is TRBV28, with D unclear. The CDR3 contains 13 residues. V shed 2 bases and J shed 3 bases, with 8 bases lying between them. The germline V gene encodes CDR1 MDHEN and CDR2 SYDVKM. This chain's CDR3 is CASSLTGFYEQYF. CDR3 bases: TGTGCCAGCAGTTTAACCGGGTTCTACGAGCAGTACTTC.

The chain employs TRBV15 and TRBJ1-2; TRBD1 is a possible D gene (5 bases). The CDR3 runs to 13 residues. Germline V gives CDR1 LNHNV, CDR2 YYDKDF (reference sequence). Trimming pared 5 bases from V and 9 bases from J, leaving 16 bases between. The CDR3 protein is CATSLGGGESYTF. The CDR3 DNA sequence: TGTGCCACCAGCCTGGGGGGTGGGGAAAGCTACACCTTC.

V and J are TRBV5-6 and TRBJ1-3, with D possibly TRBD1 on 5 matching bases. This CDR3 contains 15 residues. The ends were cut back, 4 bases at V and 0 bases at J, with 11 bases in the middle. CDR1 is SGHDT, CDR2 YYEEEE, per germline. CDR3 in amino acids: CASSIKRGSGNTIYF. CDR3 DNA sequence: TGTGCCAGCAGCATTAAAAGGGGCTCTGGAAACACCATATATTTT.

This clone was seen a single time. The chain carries TRBV7-2 and TRBJ2-7; no clear D gene. V dropped 1 base and J dropped 1 base, with 8 bases sitting between them. CDR3 length: 14 residues. The germline V gene has CDR1 SGHTA and CDR2 FQGNSA. The CDR3 region has the DNA TGTGCCAGCAGCTTAGTGATGCGGTCCTACGAGCAGTACTTC. Its translation is CASSLVMRSYEQYF.

DNA of the CDR3: TGTGCCAGCAGTGAAGAAGGGGGGGCGGGTACTGAAGCTTTCTTT. This gives the protein CASSEEGGAGTEAFF. The J gene is TRBJ1-1, the V gene TRBV2; D perhaps matches TRBD1 (6 bases). This CDR3 spans 15 amino acids. Deletions cut 1 base from V and 5 bases from J, with 14 bases between. The germline CDR1 and CDR2 sequences are SNHLY and FYNNEI.

The count of this clone is one. The chain recombines TRBV4-3 with TRBJ1-3; the D is unclear. Trimming shortened V by 0 bases and J by 3 bases, and 3 bases separated the two germline ends. CDR3 size: 13 residues. CDR1 and CDR2 (germline): LGHNA, YSLEER. The CDR3 sequence: CASSQDIGNTIYF. The CDR3 nucleotides read TGCGCCAGCAGCCAAGACATTGGAAACACCATATATTTT.

This clone came up a few times. The rearrangement links TRBV5-5 to TRBJ2-1; D possibly corresponds to TRBD1 (5 bases). This CDR3 region has 20 residues. Between the trimmed V and J ends, which lost 2 bases and 0 bases, there was a span of 24 bases. CDR1 and CDR2 from the germline V gene are SGHKS and YYEKEE (reference sequence). The CDR3 DNA reads TGTGCCAGCAGCTTATCCCCACTTTTGCAGGGCGCGATCTCCTACAATGAGCAGTTCTTC. Protein: CASSLSPLLQGAISYNEQFF.

The genes are TRBV19 and TRBJ2-1; 9 bases agree with TRBD2. Losses at the gene ends were 6 bases for V and 8 bases for J; bases not matched to a gene: 11. This CDR3 has 15 amino acids. The germline V gene encodes CDR1 LNHDA and CDR2 SQIVND (reference sequence). CDR3 bases: TGTGCCAGTAGACCGGGCGGCGGGAGGGGCGATGAGCAGTTCTTC. Its translation is CASRPGGGRGDEQFF.